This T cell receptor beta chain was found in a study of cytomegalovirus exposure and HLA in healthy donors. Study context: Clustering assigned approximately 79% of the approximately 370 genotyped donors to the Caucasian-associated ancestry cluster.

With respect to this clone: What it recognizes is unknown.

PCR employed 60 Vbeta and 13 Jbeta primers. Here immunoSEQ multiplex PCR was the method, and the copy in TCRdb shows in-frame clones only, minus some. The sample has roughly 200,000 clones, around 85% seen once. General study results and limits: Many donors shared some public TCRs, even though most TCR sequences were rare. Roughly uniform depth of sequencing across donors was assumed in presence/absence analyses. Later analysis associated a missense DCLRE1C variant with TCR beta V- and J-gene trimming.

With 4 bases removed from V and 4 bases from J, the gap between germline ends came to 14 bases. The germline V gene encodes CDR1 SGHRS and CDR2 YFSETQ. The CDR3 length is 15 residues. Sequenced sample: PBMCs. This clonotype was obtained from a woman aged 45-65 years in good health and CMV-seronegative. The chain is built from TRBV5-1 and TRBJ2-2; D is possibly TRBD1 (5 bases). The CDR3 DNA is TGCGCCAGCAGCATTGGGGCTACGGCCACCGGGGAGCTGTTTTTT. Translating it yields CASSIGATATGELFF.